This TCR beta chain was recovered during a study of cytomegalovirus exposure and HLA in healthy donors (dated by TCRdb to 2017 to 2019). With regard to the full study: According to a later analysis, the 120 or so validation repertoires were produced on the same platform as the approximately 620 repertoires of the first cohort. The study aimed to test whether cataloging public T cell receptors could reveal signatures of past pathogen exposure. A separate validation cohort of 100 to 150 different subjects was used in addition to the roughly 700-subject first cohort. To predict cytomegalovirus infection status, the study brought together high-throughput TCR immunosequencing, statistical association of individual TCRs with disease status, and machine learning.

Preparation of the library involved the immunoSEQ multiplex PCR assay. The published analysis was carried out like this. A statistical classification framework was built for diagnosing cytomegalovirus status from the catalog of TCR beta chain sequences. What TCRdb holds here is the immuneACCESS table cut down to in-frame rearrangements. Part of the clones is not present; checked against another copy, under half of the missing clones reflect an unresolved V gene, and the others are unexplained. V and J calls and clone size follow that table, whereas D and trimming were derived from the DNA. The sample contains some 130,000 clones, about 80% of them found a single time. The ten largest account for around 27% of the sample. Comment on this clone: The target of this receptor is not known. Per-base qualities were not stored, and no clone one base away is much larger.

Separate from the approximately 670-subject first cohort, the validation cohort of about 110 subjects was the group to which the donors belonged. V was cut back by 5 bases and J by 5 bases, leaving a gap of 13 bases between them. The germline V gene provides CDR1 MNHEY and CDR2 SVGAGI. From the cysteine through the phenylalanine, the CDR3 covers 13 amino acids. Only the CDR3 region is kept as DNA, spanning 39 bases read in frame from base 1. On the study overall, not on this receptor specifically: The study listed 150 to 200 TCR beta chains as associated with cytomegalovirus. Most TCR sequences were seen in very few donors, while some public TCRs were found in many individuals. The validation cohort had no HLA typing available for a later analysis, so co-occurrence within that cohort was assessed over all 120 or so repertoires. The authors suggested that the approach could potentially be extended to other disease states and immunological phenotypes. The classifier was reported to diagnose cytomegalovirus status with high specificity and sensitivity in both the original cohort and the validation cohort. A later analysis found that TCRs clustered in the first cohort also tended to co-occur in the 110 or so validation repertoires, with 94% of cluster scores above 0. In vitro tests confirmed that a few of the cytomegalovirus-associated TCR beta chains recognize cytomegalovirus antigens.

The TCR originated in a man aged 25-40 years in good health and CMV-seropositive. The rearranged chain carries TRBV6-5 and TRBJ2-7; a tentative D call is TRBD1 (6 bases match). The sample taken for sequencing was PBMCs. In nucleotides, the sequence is TGTGCCAGCAGTACCAGGGGAATGGACGAGCAGTACTTC. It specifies CASSTRGMDEQYF.